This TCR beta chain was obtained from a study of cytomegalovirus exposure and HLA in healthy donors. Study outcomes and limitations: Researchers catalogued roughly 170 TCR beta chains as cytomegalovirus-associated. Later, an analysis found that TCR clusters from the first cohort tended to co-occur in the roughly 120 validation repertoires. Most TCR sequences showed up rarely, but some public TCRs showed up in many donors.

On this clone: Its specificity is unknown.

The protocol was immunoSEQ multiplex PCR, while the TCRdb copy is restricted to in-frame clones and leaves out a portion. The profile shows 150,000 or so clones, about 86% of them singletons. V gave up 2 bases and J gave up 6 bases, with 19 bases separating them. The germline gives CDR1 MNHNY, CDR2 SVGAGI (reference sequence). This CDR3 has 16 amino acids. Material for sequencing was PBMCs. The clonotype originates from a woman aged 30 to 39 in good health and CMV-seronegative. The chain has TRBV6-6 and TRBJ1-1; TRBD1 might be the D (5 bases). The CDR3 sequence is CASSYGLEARASEAFF. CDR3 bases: TGTGCCAGCAGTTACGGGCTTGAGGCCAGGGCTTCTGAAGCTTTCTTT.